These 26 T cell receptor beta chains came from one sample sequenced in a study of a mutant IDH1 vaccine in newly diagnosed glioma. No antigens are known for them. The assay was immunoSEQ multiplex PCR, and TCRdb's table has in-frame clones only and misses some. Of more than 20,000 clones in the sample, roughly 82% were seen once. Time point in this sample: week 23, last vaccination. Every single dose of the vaccine, 300 ug of mutant IDH1 20-mer peptide, came with topical imiquimod. The sequencing used PBMCs, collected from a glioma patient whose treatment included an IDH1 peptide vaccine. The receptor set was obtained from a man aged 25-45 years with glioma.

This chain uses TRBV4-2 with TRBJ2-5; the D gene could be TRBD1 or TRBD2 (6 bases each). Germline CDR1 is LGHNA and CDR2 is YNFKEQ. CDR3 length: 14 residues. V lost 1 base to trimming and J lost 5 bases, with 11 bases between them. For the CDR3, the DNA is TGTGCCAGCAGCCAAGGTACAGGGAGGGAGACCCAGTACTTC. It codes for CASSQGTGRETQYF.

V gene TRBV18 combines with J gene TRBJ1-2, with D possibly being TRBD1 (5 bases). This CDR3 contains 15 residues. V lost 2 bases to trimming and J lost 6 bases, with 16 bases between them. Looked up from germline, CDR1 is KGHSH and CDR2 is LQKENI. CDR3 nucleotides: TGTGCCAGCTCACCAGGGACCCAGAGGAGCCATGGCTACACCTTC. Translation: CASSPGTQRSHGYTF.

This chain links TRBV7-9 with TRBJ2-7, with 10 nucleotides matching TRBD1. The CDR3 is 14 residues long. The J segment lost 3 bases and the V segment lost 5 bases, leaving 4 bases of the junction unmatched. Germline CDR1 SEHNR, CDR2 FQNEAQ (reference sequence). CDR3 amino acids: CASSPRTGGYEQYF. The CDR3 nucleotides read TGTGCCAGCAGCCCGAGGACAGGGGGCTACGAGCAGTACTTC.

J is TRBJ2-4 and V is TRBV7-2, with TRBD2 identical over 12 bases. The V and J ends lost 1 base and 7 bases, in that order; junction bases with no gene match: 8. There are 17 residues in the CDR3. Germline V gene data show CDR1 as SGHTA and CDR2 as FQGNSA. In nucleotides, the CDR3 is TGTGCCAGCAGCTTAGTGGCTAGCGGGAGGGCCTGGAACATTCAGTACTTC. Translated: CASSLVASGRAWNIQYF.

This clone was seen just once. The chain is built from TRBV6-6 and TRBJ2-5, with a weak D call TRBD1 (6 bases). V lost 6 bases and J lost 4, with 15 bases in between. Germline CDR1 MNHNY, CDR2 SVGAGI (reference sequence). The CDR3 is 14 amino acids. In DNA form, the CDR3 reads TGTGCCAGCAGCGCAGGACAGACCCGAGAGACCCAGTACTTC. Amino acids: CASSAGQTRETQYF.

This rearrangement joins TRBV5-1 to TRBJ2-5; perhaps TRBD1 as D (6 bases). Germline V lookup: CDR1 SGHRS, CDR2 YFSETQ. V dropped 4 bases and J dropped 2 bases, with 12 bases sitting between them. This CDR3 contains 14 residues. The CDR3, as DNA: TGCGCCAGCAGCCCCGGGACATTGCAAGAGACCCAGTACTTC. Protein product: CASSPGTLQETQYF.

This clone is a singleton in its sample. V usage is TRBV5-1 and J usage is TRBJ1-4, with TRBD1 matching 8 bases. V lost 5 bases, J lost 3 bases, and 12 bases stayed unmatched. The length of the CDR3 is 17 residues. Germline V gene sequence: CDR1 SGHRS, CDR2 YFSETQ. The CDR3 nucleotides are TGCGCCAGCAGTCCTACTACAGGGGGAAGTTCTAATGAAAAACTGTTTTTT. Its translation is CASSPTTGGSSNEKLFF.

V is TRBV14 and J is TRBJ1-5, with D unclear. The CDR3 is made up of 15 amino acids. Per germline, CDR1 SGHDN and CDR2 FVKESK. The V and J ends lost 1 base and 1 base respectively, with 8 bases between them. CDR3 coding DNA: TGTGCCAGCAGCCAAGGACCGGAAAGCAATCAGCCCCAGCATTTT. Its protein is CASSQGPESNQPQHF. The full variable domain, completed using reference TRBV14 and TRBJ1-5, is EAGVTQFPSHSVIEKGQTVTLRCDPISGHDNLYWYRRVMGKEIKFLLHFVKESKQDESGMPNNRFLAERTGGTYSTLKVQPAELEDSGVYFCASSQGPESNQPQHFGDGTRLSIL.

This clone was detected once. J is TRBJ1-2 and V is TRBV13, with a tentative D call TRBD1 (5 bases). The germline CDR1 and CDR2 sequences are PRHDT and FYEKMQ (reference sequence). Between the trimmed V and J ends, which lost 9 bases and 2 bases, there was a span of 13 bases. CDR3 length equals 13 residues. CDR3 protein: CASLGGGNYGYTF. CDR3 bases: TGTGCCAGTCTTGGCGGGGGGAACTATGGCTACACCTTC.

The chain joins TRBV6-4 to TRBJ2-7; D remains unclear. Trimming pared 5 bases from V and 3 bases from J, leaving 5 bases between. This CDR3 comprises 11 residues. Germline V gene lookup returns CDR1 MRHNA and CDR2 SNTAGT. In nucleotides, the CDR3 is TGTGCCAGCAGTCCTAACTACGAGCAGTACTTC. Translating it yields CASSPNYEQYF.

The chain uses TRBV6-5 and TRBJ1-2; no reliable D call. The CDR3 runs 14 residues. Per germline, CDR1 MNHEY and CDR2 SVGAGI. Trimming stripped 4 bases from V and 3 bases from J, with 12 bases between. CDR3 sequence (DNA): TGTGCCAGCAGTTTAGTGGGTCCGTACTATGGCTACACCTTC. It translates to CASSLVGPYYGYTF.

The DNA of the CDR3 is TGTGCCAGCACCCCTCTGCCGGGGTTCCCCTACAATGAGCAGTTCTTC. Residues: CASTPLPGFPYNEQFF. The chain combines TRBV27 with TRBJ2-1, with D possibly matching TRBD2 (5 bases). Germline loops: CDR1 MNHEY, CDR2 SMNVEV (reference sequence). The CDR3 runs 16 residues. Trimming left V 7 bases short and J 2 bases short, with 18 bases between.

This rearrangement joins TRBV19 to TRBJ2-4, with D perhaps TRBD1 or TRBD2 (6 bases each). The V end was cut by 3 bases, the J end by 4 bases, with 13 bases between. Germline CDR1 reads LNHDA; CDR2 reads SQIVND (reference sequence). The CDR3 is 15 residues long. The CDR3 reads CASSIRGRWKNIQYF. The CDR3, as DNA: TGTGCCAGTAGTATTAGGGGGAGGTGGAAAAACATTCAGTACTTC.

This clone was recorded once. The chain employs TRBV19 and TRBJ1-5, with 9 bases that match TRBD1. V dropped 3 bases and J dropped 6; count of bases not matched to a gene: 9. The CDR3 is made up of 16 amino acids. In germline, CDR1 is LNHDA, CDR2 SQIVND (reference sequence). The CDR3 reads CASSIDGTGGGQPQHF. The CDR3 DNA sequence: TGTGCCAGTAGTATCGATGGCACAGGGGGCGGTCAGCCCCAGCATTTT.

This clone was counted once. The V and J genes are TRBV13 and TRBJ1-2; no reliable D call. Per germline, CDR1 PRHDT and CDR2 FYEKMQ (reference sequence). V dropped 5 bases and J dropped 4 bases, with 8 bases sitting between them. The CDR3 length is 12 residues. The CDR3 reads CASSIETYGYTF. CDR3 nucleotide sequence: TGTGCCAGCAGCATAGAAACCTATGGCTACACCTTC.

The chain is built from TRBV5-1 and TRBJ1-4; D is possibly TRBD1 (5 bases). This CDR3 is 15 amino acids long. V was clipped by 0 bases and J by 7 bases, with 13 bases between them. Germline CDR1 is SGHRS and CDR2 is YFSETQ. CDR3 coding DNA: TGCGCCAGCAGCTTGGCCGGGGGGGAAGGTGAAAAACTGTTTTTT. Translation gives CASSLAGGEGEKLFF.

For the CDR3, the DNA is TGTGCCAGCGGACTTCGGGCTTTAGGACCTGGGGCCAACGTCCTGACTTTC. It is translated as CASGLRALGPGANVLTF. The chain couples TRBV9 to TRBJ2-6; weak D call: TRBD2 (5 bases). V was cut by 7 bases and J by 2 bases, with 19 bases left in between. The CDR3 has 17 residues. Looked up from germline, CDR1 is SGDLS and CDR2 is YYNGEE.

The chain employs TRBV5-4 and TRBJ2-1; 9 bases fit TRBD2. CDR1 and CDR2 (germline): SGHNT, YYREEE (reference sequence). The trim removed 4 bases at V and 4 bases at J, leaving 6 bases unmatched. CDR3 length equals 15 residues. CDR3 in amino acids: CASSPLAGLYNEQFF. The CDR3 DNA is TGTGCCAGCAGCCCTCTAGCGGGACTTTACAATGAGCAGTTCTTC.

The rearrangement uses TRBV7-2 and TRBJ2-7, with 10 nucleotides matching TRBD1. The CDR3 runs 14 residues. With V trimmed by 4 bases and J by 7 bases, 7 bases remained unmatched. Looked up from germline, CDR1 is SGHTA and CDR2 is FQGNSA. CDR3 coding DNA: TGTGCCAGCAGCTCCGGGACAGGGGTAAGGGAGCAGTACTTC. Translating gives CASSSGTGVREQYF.

The rearrangement links TRBV6-5 to TRBJ2-7; D uncertain. The CDR3 totals 13 residues. Trimming removed 0 bases from V and 3 bases from J, with 6 bases in between. Germline-derived CDR1 and CDR2 are MNHEY and SVGAGI. DNA of the CDR3: TGTGCCAGCAGTTACTCGATAAGCTACGAGCAGTACTTC. This translates into CASSYSISYEQYF.

This chain links TRBV6-1 with TRBJ1-2; D remains ambiguous. The V gene's germline CDR1 is MNHNS and CDR2 SASEGT. V lost 3 bases, J lost 3 bases, and 11 bases lay in between. The CDR3 runs to 14 residues. CDR3 region: CASSDQLLDYGYTF. DNA for the CDR3: TGTGCCAGCAGTGACCAACTGCTAGACTATGGCTACACCTTC.

The chain recombines TRBV7-8 with TRBJ2-1, with 9 bases matching TRBD2. Germline assignment: CDR1 SGHVS and CDR2 FQNEAQ. The V segment lost 5 bases and the J segment 3 bases; nucleotides outside the gene matches: 17. This CDR3 comprises 19 residues. CDR3 protein: CASSPRAPIAGAGYNEQFF. The CDR3, as DNA: TGTGCCAGCAGCCCGCGAGCCCCTATAGCGGGAGCGGGCTACAATGAGCAGTTCTTC.

The chain joins TRBV19 to TRBJ2-6, with D unclear. V was trimmed by 3 bases and J by 0 bases, leaving 6 bases between them. This CDR3 has 15 residues. Germline CDR1 and CDR2: LNHDA and SQIVND (reference sequence). CDR3 sequence reads: CASSMVISGANVLTF. Written as DNA, the CDR3 is TGTGCCAGTAGTATGGTAATCTCTGGGGCCAACGTCCTGACTTTC. The full variable domain, with the rest looked up from reference TRBV19 and TRBJ2-6, is DGGITQSPKYLFRKEGQNVTLSCEQNLNHDAMYWYRQDPGQGLRLIYYSQIVNDFQKGDIAEGYSVSREKKESFPLTVTSAQKNPTAFYLCASSMVISGANVLTFGAGSRLTVL.

This clone was seen once. The chain recombines TRBV28 with TRBJ1-2; 8 bases fit TRBD1. CDR1 and CDR2 (germline): MDHEN, SYDVKM. V was clipped by 6 bases and J by 4 bases; unmatched bases: 10. The CDR3 covers 15 residues. The CDR3 spells CASRGEDRASYGYTF. The CDR3 DNA reads as TGTGCCAGCAGGGGTGAGGACAGGGCGAGCTATGGCTACACCTTC.

This chain joins TRBV5-1 and TRBJ1-1, with a possible D match to TRBD1 (6 bases). V was clipped by 3 bases and J by 4 bases, with 13 bases between them. The germline CDR1 and CDR2 sequences are SGHRS and YFSETQ. CDR3 length: 14 amino acids. CDR3 DNA: TGCGCCAGCAGCTCACAGGGCCAAGCCACTGAAGCTTTCTTT. The encoded protein is CASSSQGQATEAFF.

The chain couples TRBV27 to TRBJ1-1, with no clear D. In germline, CDR1 is MNHEY, CDR2 SMNVEV (reference sequence). This CDR3 is built from 14 residues. Trimming stripped 5 bases from V and 1 base from J, with 11 bases between. Here the CDR3 DNA reads TGTGCCAGCAGTGCGTTATGGCAGAACACTGAAGCTTTCTTT. Its protein is CASSALWQNTEAFF.